This T cell receptor (beta chain) was sequenced during a study of blood T cells in healthy people across ages. Alongside a J-beta primer mix, a sample-barcoded 5' primer served in a second PCR lasting 7 to 11 cycles. Each cDNA molecule, via a template-switch adaptor with 12 random nucleotides, was tagged. TCRdb analysed the 5' RACE reads with MiXCR anew, one entry per CDR3 protein. The sample yields 1.5 million to 2 million distinct CDR3 sequences, about 39% seen once. Caucasian, healthy and from Russia, the donors were aged between 6 and 90. This CDR3 comprises 15 residues. V lost 6 bases and J 7 bases, leaving 19 bases between the germline ends. Germline values: CDR1 MDHEN, CDR2 SYDVKM.

The TCR sequence derives from a human donor in good health. The rearrangement joins TRBV28 to TRBJ2-1; D could derive from TRBD1 or TRBD2 (5 bases each). What was sequenced was blood. CDR3 amino acids: CASRGPGTWGNEQFF. CDR3 DNA sequence: TGTGCCAGCAGAGGTCCGGGGACGTGGGGTAATGAGCAGTTCTTC.